The clone carrying this T cell receptor beta chain was detected only a few times. Its antigen is unidentified. The CDR3 spans 13 residues. CDR1 is SGHNT and CDR2 is YENEEA in the germline V gene. V dropped 2 bases and J dropped 2 bases, with 6 bases sitting between them. The sample comes from a study of blood T cells in healthy people across ages. Broader study findings: Per million T cells, TCR beta diversity dropped about linearly as age rose. Across samples, TCR beta diversity tracked strongly with naive T cell percentage.

The authors ran a second PCR of roughly 6 to 12 cycles using a sample-barcoded 5' primer and a J-beta primer mix. From the 5' RACE reads, TCRdb called clonotypes with MiXCR, one entry per CDR3 protein. Among approximately 850,000 distinct CDR3 sequences listed, roughly 60% were seen once. Sequenced input: blood. The receptor was derived from a man between 25 and 39 years old in good health. This chain joins TRBV11-3 and TRBJ2-5, with D hard to call. The CDR3 region is CASSLRQQETQYF. CDR3 sequence (DNA): TGTGCCAGCAGCTTAAGGCAGCAAGAGACCCAGTACTTC. The whole variable domain, filled in from reference TRBV11-3 and TRBJ2-5, reads EAGVVQSPRYKIIEKKQPVAFWCNPISGHNTLYWYLQNLGQGPELLIRYENEEAVDDSQLPKDRFSAERLKGVDSTLKIQPAELGDSAVYLCASSLRQQETQYFGPGTRLLVL.